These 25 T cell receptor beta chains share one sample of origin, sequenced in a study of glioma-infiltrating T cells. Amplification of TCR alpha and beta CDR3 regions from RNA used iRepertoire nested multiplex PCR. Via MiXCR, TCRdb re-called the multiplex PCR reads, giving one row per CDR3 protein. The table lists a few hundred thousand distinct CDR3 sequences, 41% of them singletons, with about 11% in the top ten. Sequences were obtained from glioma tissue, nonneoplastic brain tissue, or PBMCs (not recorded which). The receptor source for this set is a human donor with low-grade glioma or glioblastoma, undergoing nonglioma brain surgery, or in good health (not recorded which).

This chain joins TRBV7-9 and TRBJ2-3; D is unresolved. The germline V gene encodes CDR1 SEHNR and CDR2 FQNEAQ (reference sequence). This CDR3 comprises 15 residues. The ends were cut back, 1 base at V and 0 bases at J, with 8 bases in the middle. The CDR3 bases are TGTGCCAGCAGCTTAGGGGCCTTGAGCACAGATACGCAGTATTTT. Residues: CASSLGALSTDTQYF.

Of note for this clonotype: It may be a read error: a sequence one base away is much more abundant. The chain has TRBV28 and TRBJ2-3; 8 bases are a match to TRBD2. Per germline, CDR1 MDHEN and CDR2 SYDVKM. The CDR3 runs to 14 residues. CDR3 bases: TGTGTCAGCAGTTTGGCTAGCGGGACAGATACGCAGTATTTT. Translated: CVSSLASGTDTQYF.

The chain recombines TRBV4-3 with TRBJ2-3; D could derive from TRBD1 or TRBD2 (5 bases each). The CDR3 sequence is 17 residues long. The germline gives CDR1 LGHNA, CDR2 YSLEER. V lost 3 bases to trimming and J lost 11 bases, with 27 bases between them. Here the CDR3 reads CASSQTADTVPIGRQYF. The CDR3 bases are TGCGCCAGCAGCCAGACTGCGGACACTGTCCCGATAGGGAGGCAGTATTTT.

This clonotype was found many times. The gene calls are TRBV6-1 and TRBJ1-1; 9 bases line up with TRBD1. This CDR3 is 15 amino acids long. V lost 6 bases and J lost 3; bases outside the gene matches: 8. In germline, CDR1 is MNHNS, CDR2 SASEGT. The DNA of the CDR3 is TGTGCCAGCAGGAATGGACAGGGGAGGGACACTGAAGCTTTCTTT. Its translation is CASRNGQGRDTEAFF.

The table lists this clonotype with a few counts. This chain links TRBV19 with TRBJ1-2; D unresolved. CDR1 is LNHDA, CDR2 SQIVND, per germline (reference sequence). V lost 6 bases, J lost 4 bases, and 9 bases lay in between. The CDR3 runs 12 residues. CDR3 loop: CASSRQIYGYTF. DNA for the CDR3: TGTGCCAGTAGCCGTCAGATCTATGGCTACACCTTC.

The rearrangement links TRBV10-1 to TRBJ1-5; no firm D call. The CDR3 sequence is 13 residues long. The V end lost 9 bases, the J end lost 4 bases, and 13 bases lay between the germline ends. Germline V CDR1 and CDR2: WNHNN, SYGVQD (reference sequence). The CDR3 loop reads CARMGIPNQPQHF. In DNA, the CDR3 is TGCGCCAGGATGGGGATCCCAAATCAGCCCCAGCATTTT.

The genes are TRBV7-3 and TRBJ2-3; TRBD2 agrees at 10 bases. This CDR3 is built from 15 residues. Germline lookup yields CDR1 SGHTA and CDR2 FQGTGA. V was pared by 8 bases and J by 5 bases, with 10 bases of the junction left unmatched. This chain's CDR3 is CASCPVAGGIDTQYF. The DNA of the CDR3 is TGTGCCAGCTGCCCCGTAGCGGGAGGAATAGATACGCAGTATTTT.

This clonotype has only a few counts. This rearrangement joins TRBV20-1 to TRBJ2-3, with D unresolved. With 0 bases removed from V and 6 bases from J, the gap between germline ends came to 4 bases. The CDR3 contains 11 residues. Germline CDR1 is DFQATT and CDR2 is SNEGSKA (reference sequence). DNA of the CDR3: TGCAGTGCTAGAGATCCCGATACGCAGTATTTT. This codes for CSARDPDTQYF.

The DNA of the CDR3 is TGTGCCAGCAGCTCGGGACTAGCGGGGAGCTCCTACAATGAGCAGTTCTTC. Its protein is CASSSGLAGSSYNEQFF. This chain connects TRBV11-2 to TRBJ2-1; TRBD2 matches at 13 bases. Trimming removed 4 bases from V and 0 bases from J; junction bases left unmatched: 3. Per germline, CDR1 SGHAT and CDR2 FQNNGV. The CDR3 spans 17 residues.

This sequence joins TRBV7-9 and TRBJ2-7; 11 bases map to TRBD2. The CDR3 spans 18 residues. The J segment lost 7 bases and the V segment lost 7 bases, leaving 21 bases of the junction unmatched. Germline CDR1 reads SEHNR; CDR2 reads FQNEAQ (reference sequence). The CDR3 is CASTGRDVLAGETEEQYF. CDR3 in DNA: TGTGCCAGCACCGGCCGGGACGTACTAGCGGGAGAAACGGAGGAGCAGTACTTC.

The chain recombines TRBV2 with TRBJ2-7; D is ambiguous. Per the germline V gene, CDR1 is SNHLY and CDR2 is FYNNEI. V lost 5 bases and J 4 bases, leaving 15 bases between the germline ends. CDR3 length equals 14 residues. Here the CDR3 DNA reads TGTGCCAGCAGTAGTCCGGACCCCCCGTACGAGCAGTACTTC. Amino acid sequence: CASSSPDPPYEQYF.

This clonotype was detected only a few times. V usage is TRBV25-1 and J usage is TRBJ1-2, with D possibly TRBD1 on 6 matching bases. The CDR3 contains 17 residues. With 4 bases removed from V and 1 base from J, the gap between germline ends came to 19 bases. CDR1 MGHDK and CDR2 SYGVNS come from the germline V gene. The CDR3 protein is CASSAFPPGGCNYGYTF. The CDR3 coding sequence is TGTGCCAGCAGTGCGTTTCCCCCTGGGGGCTGTAACTATGGCTACACCTTC.

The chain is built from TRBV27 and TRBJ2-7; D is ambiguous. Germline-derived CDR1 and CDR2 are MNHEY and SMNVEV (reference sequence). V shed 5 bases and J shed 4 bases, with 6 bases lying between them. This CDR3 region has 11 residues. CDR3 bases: TGTGCCAGCAGTGAACAGTACGAGCAGTACTTC. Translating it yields CASSEQYEQYF.

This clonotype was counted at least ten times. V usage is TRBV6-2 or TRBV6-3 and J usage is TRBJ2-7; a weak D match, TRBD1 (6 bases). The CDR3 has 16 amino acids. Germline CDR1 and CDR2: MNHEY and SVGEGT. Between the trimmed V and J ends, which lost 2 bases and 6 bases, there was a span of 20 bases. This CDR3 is CASSYNRVTPSGEQYF. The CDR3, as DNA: TGTGCCAGCAGTTACAACAGGGTTACCCCATCTGGCGAGCAGTACTTC.

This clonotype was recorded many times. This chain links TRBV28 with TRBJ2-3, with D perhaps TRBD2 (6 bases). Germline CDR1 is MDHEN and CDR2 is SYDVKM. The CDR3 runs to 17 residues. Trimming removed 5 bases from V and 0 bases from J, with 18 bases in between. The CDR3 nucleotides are TGTGCCAGCAGTCCTAAAACGGGACTCCTAAGCACAGATACGCAGTATTTT. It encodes CASSPKTGLLSTDTQYF.

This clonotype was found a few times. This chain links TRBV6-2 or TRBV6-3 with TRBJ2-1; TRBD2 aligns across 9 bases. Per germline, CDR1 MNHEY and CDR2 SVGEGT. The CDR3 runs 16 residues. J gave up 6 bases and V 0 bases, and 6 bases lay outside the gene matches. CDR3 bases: TGTGCCAGCAGTTACTCTGCTAGCGGGAACCCCAATGAGCAGTTCTTC. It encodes CASSYSASGNPNEQFF.

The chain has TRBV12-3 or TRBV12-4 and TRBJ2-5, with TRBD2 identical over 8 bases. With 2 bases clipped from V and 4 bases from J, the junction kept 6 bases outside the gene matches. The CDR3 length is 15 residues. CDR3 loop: CASSLRAGETETQYF. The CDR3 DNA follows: TGTGCCAGCAGTTTAAGAGCGGGAGAGACAGAGACCCAGTACTTC.

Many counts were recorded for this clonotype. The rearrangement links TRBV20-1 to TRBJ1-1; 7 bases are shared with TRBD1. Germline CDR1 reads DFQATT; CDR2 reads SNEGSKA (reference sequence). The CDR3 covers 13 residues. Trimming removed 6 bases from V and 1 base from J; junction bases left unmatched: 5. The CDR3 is CSAWGQKNTEAFF. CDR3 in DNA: TGCAGTGCCTGGGGACAGAAGAACACTGAAGCTTTCTTT.

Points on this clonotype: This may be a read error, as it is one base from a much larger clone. CDR3: CASSYSPFERNTKAFF. CDR3 DNA sequence: TGTGCCAGCAGTTACTCCCCTTTTGAGAGGAACACTAAAGCTTTCTTT. J is TRBJ1-1 and V is TRBV6-6; no clear D. CDR3 size: 16 residues. Germline-derived CDR1 and CDR2 are MNHNY and SVGAGI (reference sequence).

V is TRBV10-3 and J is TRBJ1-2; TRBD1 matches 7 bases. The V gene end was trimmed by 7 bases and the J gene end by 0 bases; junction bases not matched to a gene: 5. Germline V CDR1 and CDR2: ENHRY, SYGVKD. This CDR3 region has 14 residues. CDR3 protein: CAITRDSTNYGYTF. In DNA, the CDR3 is TGTGCCATCACCCGGGACAGCACTAACTATGGCTACACCTTC.

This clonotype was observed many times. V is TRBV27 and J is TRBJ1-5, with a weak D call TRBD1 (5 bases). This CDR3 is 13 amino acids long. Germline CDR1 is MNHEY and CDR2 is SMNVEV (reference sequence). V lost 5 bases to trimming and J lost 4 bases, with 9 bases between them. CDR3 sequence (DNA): TGTGCCAGCAGTGGAGGGGATAATCAGCCCCAGCATTTT. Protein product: CASSGGDNQPQHF.

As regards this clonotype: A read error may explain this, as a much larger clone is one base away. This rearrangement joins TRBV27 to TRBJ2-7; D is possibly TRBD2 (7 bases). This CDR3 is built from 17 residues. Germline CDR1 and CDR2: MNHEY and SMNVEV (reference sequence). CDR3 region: CAISLLSPGGHSYEQYF. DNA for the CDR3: TGTGCCATCAGTTTATTATCCCCCGGGGGGCACTCCTACGAGCAGTACTTC.

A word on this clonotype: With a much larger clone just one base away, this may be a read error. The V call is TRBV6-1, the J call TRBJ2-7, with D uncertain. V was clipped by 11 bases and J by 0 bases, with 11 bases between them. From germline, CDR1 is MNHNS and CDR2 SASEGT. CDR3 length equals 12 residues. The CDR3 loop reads CAVWTASYEQYF. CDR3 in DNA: TGTGCCGTGTGGACGGCCTCCTACGAGCAGTACTTC.

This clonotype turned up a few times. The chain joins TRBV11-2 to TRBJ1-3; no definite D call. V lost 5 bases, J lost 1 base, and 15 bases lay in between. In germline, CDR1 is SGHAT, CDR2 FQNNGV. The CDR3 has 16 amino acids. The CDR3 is CASSKTESRSGNTIYF. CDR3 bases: TGTGCCAGCAGCAAAACAGAATCTAGATCTGGAAACACCATATATTTT.

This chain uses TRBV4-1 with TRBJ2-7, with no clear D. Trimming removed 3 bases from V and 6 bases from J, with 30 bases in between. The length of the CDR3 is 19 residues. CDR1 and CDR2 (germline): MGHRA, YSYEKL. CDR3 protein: CASSQDQMADPTTFREQYF. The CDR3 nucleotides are TGCGCCAGCAGCCAGGACCAGATGGCGGACCCCACTACATTTCGCGAGCAGTACTTC.